These 24 T cell receptor beta chains were sequenced from one sample in a study of blood T cell repertoires in COVID-19. Produced via immunoSEQ multiplex PCR; TCRdb's table is partial and in-frame only. The sample yields some 260,000 clones, around 90% seen once. The sequenced material came from peripheral blood. All receptors come from a woman between 65 and 79 years old with COVID-19, enrolled during active disease.

This clone was found once. The gene calls are TRBV10-3 and TRBJ1-5; 7 bases align to TRBD1. V gave up 9 bases and J gave up 3 bases; unmatched junction bases: 2. The V gene's germline CDR1 is ENHRY and CDR2 SYGVKD. The CDR3 spans 12 residues. The CDR3 nucleotides are TGTGCCATTGGGACAGCCAATCAGCCCCAGCATTTT. Its translation: CAIGTANQPQHF.

V usage is TRBV11-2 and J usage is TRBJ2-7; 7 bases match TRBD2. Per germline, CDR1 SGHAT and CDR2 FQNNGV. The CDR3 has 16 amino acids. The V and J ends lost 4 bases and 6 bases, in that order; junction bases with no gene match: 15. CDR3 coding DNA: TGTGCCAGCAGCTCACCCCTAGCTGGACTAGTATCCGAGCAGTACTTC. Its protein is CASSSPLAGLVSEQYF. The full variable domain, in which reference TRBV11-2 and TRBJ2-7 provide the parts outside the CDR3, is EAGVAQSPRYKIIEKRQSVAFWCNPISGHATLYWYQQILGQGPKLLIQFQNNGVVDDSQLPKDRFSAERLKGVDSTLKIQPAKLEDSAVYLCASSSPLAGLVSEQYFGPGTRLTVT.

The chain recombines TRBV18 with TRBJ1-6; the match to TRBD1 covers 7 bases. With V trimmed by 5 bases and J by 1 base, 2 bases remained unmatched. Germline CDR1 KGHSH, CDR2 LQKENI. The CDR3 runs to 15 residues. The CDR3 bases are TGTGCCAGCTCAAGACAGGGATCCTATAATTCACCCCTCCACTTT. Its translation: CASSRQGSYNSPLHF.

In DNA form, the CDR3 reads TGCAGCGTTTCGGGACTAGCGGGAGGACGGTACGAGCAGTACTTC. Translation: CSVSGLAGGRYEQYF. This chain joins TRBV29-1 and TRBJ2-7, with TRBD2 identical over 15 bases. The CDR3 is made up of 15 amino acids. Germline CDR1 SQVTM, CDR2 ANQGSEA. V shed 5 bases and J 4 bases; nucleotides not matched to a gene: 6.

The chain joins TRBV28 to TRBJ2-4; 7 nucleotides match TRBD1. This CDR3 is built from 18 residues. The trim removed 6 bases at V and 1 base at J, leaving 15 bases unmatched. Germline V lookup: CDR1 MDHEN, CDR2 SYDVKM. The DNA of the CDR3 is TGTGCCAGCAGACCCGGGACAGAAGGGTATAGGGCCAAAAACATTCAGTACTTC. Amino acids: CASRPGTEGYRAKNIQYF.

The chain links TRBV28 to TRBJ1-5; TRBD1 might be the D (6 bases). This CDR3 has 15 amino acids. CDR1 and CDR2 from the germline V gene are MDHEN and SYDVKM. The V end was cut by 5 bases, the J end by 3 bases, with 14 bases between. CDR3 residues: CASSHRQVLNQPQHF. The DNA for the CDR3 is TGTGCCAGCAGTCATCGACAGGTCCTCAATCAGCCCCAGCATTTT.

The V call is TRBV19, the J call TRBJ2-1; 9 bases fit TRBD2. The length of the CDR3 is 15 residues. J was trimmed by 2 bases and V by 2 bases; bases with no gene match: 1. Germline V gene lookup returns CDR1 LNHDA and CDR2 SQIVND (reference sequence). CDR3 in DNA: TGTGCCAGTAGTATACTAGCGGGGACCTACAATGAGCAGTTCTTC. It is translated as CASSILAGTYNEQFF.

The chain carries TRBV2 and TRBJ1-5, with D unclear. The germline V gene has CDR1 SNHLY and CDR2 FYNNEI. V lost 6 bases, J lost 2 bases, and 8 bases lay in between. There are 13 residues in the CDR3. The CDR3 sequence is CASSEQGNQPQHF. Written as DNA, the CDR3 is TGTGCCAGCAGCGAGCAAGGCAATCAGCCCCAGCATTTT.

V and J are TRBV21-1 and TRBJ1-3; TRBD1, the D gene given by the table, was not confirmed from the DNA. TRBV21-1 is a pseudogene locus. The CDR3 runs 15 residues. CDR3: CASSDAPGAGNTIYF. CDR3 nucleotides: TGTGCCAGCAGCGATGCCCCAGGGGCTGGAAACACCATATATTTT.

The chain recombines TRBV12-5 with TRBJ1-3; D not resolved. Germline V CDR1 and CDR2: LGHNT, FRNRAP. The CDR3 sequence is 13 residues long. Trimming took off 7 bases at V and 0 bases at J, with 7 bases between the two ends. The CDR3 DNA reads TGTGCTAGTGAGCGAGCCTCTGGAAACACCATATATTTT. Amino acid sequence: CASERASGNTIYF.

There are a few counts of this clone. This chain links TRBV3-1 (or the pseudogene TRBV3-2) with TRBJ1-2; 8 bases are shared with TRBD1. Germline V gene data show CDR1 as LGHDT and CDR2 as YNNKEL (reference sequence). The CDR3 has 15 residues. The trim removed 4 bases at V and 7 bases at J, leaving 11 bases unmatched. CDR3 in amino acids: CASSRSRGPGGGYTF. The CDR3 bases are TGTGCCAGCAGCCGCAGCAGGGGGCCGGGTGGTGGCTACACCTTC.

This chain links TRBV2 with TRBJ2-1, with TRBD2 identical over 12 bases. Trimming took 6 bases from V and 4 from J; bases not matched to a gene: 4. Germline lookup yields CDR1 SNHLY and CDR2 FYNNEI. CDR3 length: 15 amino acids. CDR3 DNA: TGTGCCAGCAGACTCGGACTAGCGGGATACAATGAGCAGTTCTTC. This codes for CASRLGLAGYNEQFF. Complete variable domain (other parts from reference TRBV2 and TRBJ2-1): EPEVTQTPSHQVTQMGQEVILRCVPISNHLYFYWYRQILGQKVEFLVSFYNNEISEKSEIFDDQFSVERPDGSNFTLKIRSTKLEDSAMYFCASRLGLAGYNEQFFGPGTRLTVL.

The rearrangement uses TRBV24-1 and TRBJ2-5; the match to TRBD2 covers 9 bases. The trim removed 3 bases at V and 4 bases at J, leaving 8 bases unmatched. The CDR3 length is 16 residues. Germline lookup yields CDR1 KGHDR and CDR2 SFDVKD. The chain's CDR3 is CATSDAAGGPGETQYF. Written as DNA, the CDR3 is TGTGCCACCAGTGATGCCGCGGGAGGGCCGGGAGAGACCCAGTACTTC.

The chain recombines TRBV5-5 with TRBJ1-1, with 7 nucleotides matching TRBD1. Per the germline V gene, CDR1 is SGHKS and CDR2 is YYEKEE (reference sequence). J gave up 5 bases and V 7 bases, and 11 bases lay outside the gene matches. This CDR3 comprises 14 residues. Here the CDR3 DNA reads TGTGCCAGCGTTAGAGGGGGCGTAGGGACTGAAGCTTTCTTT. Its translation: CASVRGGVGTEAFF. Filled out from reference TRBV5-5 and TRBJ1-1, the complete variable domain reads DAGVTQSPTHLIKTRGQQVTLRCSPISGHKSVSWYQQVLGQGPQFIFQYYEKEERGRGNFPDRFSARQFPNYSSELNVNALLLGDSALYLCASVRGGVGTEAFFGQGTRLTVV.

The CDR3 nucleotides are TGTGCCAGCAGGGGGACAGGGGAACTGACTGGGGCCAACGTCCTGACTTTC. Translating gives CASRGTGELTGANVLTF. The chain joins TRBV28 to TRBJ2-6; 10 nucleotides agree with TRBD1. The CDR3 extends over 17 amino acids. Trimming took 6 bases from V and 2 from J; bases not matched to a gene: 7. Germline CDR1 reads MDHEN; CDR2 reads SYDVKM.

The rearrangement joins TRBV28 to TRBJ1-5; TRBD1 agrees at 8 bases. With V trimmed by 5 bases and J by 1 base, 7 bases remained unmatched. CDR3 size: 16 residues. CDR1 is MDHEN, CDR2 SYDVKM, per germline. The CDR3 here is CASSTTGGRSNQPQHF. The CDR3 nucleotides read TGTGCCAGCAGTACTACAGGGGGACGGAGCAATCAGCCCCAGCATTTT.

The CDR3 sequence is CASNLRGYEQYF. As DNA, the CDR3 is TGCGCCAGCAACTTAAGAGGTTACGAGCAGTACTTC. The chain has TRBV5-1 and TRBJ2-7; D remains ambiguous. The germline V gene has CDR1 SGHRS and CDR2 YFSETQ. The CDR3 spans 12 residues. V was trimmed by 6 bases and J by 4 bases, leaving 11 bases between them.

The chain employs TRBV18 and TRBJ1-1; D gene unclear. The CDR3 loop spans 12 amino acids. V was cut by 8 bases and J by 1 base, with 8 bases left in between. Germline V CDR1 and CDR2: KGHSH, LQKENI. The CDR3 coding sequence is TGTGCCAGCGGAGCGCAGAACACTGAAGCTTTCTTT. It encodes CASGAQNTEAFF.

The V gene is TRBV30, the J gene TRBJ1-1; D is ambiguous. The CDR3 runs 14 residues. Germline V gene lookup returns CDR1 GTSNPN and CDR2 SVGIG (reference sequence). Trimming pared 3 bases from V and 0 bases from J, leaving 11 bases between. As DNA, the CDR3 is TGTGCCTGGAGGGCCTCTCAAGTGAACACTGAAGCTTTCTTT. Its protein is CAWRASQVNTEAFF.

The genes are TRBV28 and TRBJ2-5; tentative D call: TRBD2 (6 bases). Between the trimmed V and J ends, which lost 6 bases and 2 bases, there was a span of 10 bases. Germline CDR1 reads MDHEN; CDR2 reads SYDVKM. The length of the CDR3 is 13 residues. CDR3 sequence: CASREEGQETQYF. The CDR3 DNA is TGTGCCAGCAGGGAGGAGGGGCAAGAGACCCAGTACTTC.

This chain links TRBV5-1 with TRBJ1-4, with TRBD1 matching 9 bases. This CDR3 is 15 amino acids long. J was trimmed by 5 bases and V by 2 bases; bases with no gene match: 4. Germline V gene lookup returns CDR1 SGHRS and CDR2 YFSETQ. The CDR3 region is CASSFDGTGNEKLFF. CDR3 DNA: TGCGCCAGCAGCTTTGATGGGACAGGGAATGAAAAACTGTTTTTT.

The V and J genes are TRBV10-3 and TRBJ1-6; D is unresolved. V dropped 4 bases and J dropped 3 bases, with 13 bases sitting between them. The CDR3 loop spans 16 amino acids. CDR1 and CDR2 (germline): ENHRY, SYGVKD. CDR3 sequence reads: CAISVSSPGYNSPLHF. The CDR3 coding sequence is TGTGCCATCAGTGTTTCCTCCCCAGGCTATAATTCACCCCTCCACTTT.

The count of this clone is one. This rearrangement joins TRBV7-2 to TRBJ1-4; 7 positions agree with TRBD1. The CDR3 length is 15 residues. Germline values: CDR1 SGHTA, CDR2 FQGNSA. Trimming at V came to 5 bases and at J to 8 bases, leaving 11 bases not matched to a gene. The DNA of the CDR3 is TGTGCCAGCAGCATACAAGGGGGCTCGATCGAAAAACTGTTTTTT. This gives the protein CASSIQGGSIEKLFF.

This sequence joins TRBV21-1 and TRBJ2-2; TRBD2 is taken as the D call from the table, unchecked against the DNA. TRBV21-1 is described as a pseudogene. The CDR3 covers 10 residues. This CDR3 is CASSSRGLFF. The DNA of the CDR3 is TGTGCCAGCAGCAGCAGAGGGCTGTTTTTT.